This T cell receptor beta chain is from a study of CD8 T cells in Susac syndrome. As for this clonotype: Its antigen is not identified.

TEMRA cells were FACS-enriched, while CD8+ and CD4+ T cells were negatively isolated. Study findings and constraints: The total CD8+ repertoires contained roughly 15 Susac-specific public clones, and the CD8+ TEMRA repertoires contained about 5.

Per the germline V gene, CDR1 is DFQATT and CDR2 is SNEGSKA (reference sequence). Trimming cost V 5 bases and J 1 base, with 11 bases left between them. The CDR3 sequence is 13 residues long. With random hexamers, roughly 0.5 to 1 ug RNA was reverse transcribed. TCRdb fed the immunoSEQ multiplex PCR reads into MiXCR, producing one record per CDR3 protein. The sample lists some 200,000 distinct CDR3 sequences, 95% occurring once. This receptor was taken from a human donor with Susac syndrome. The J gene is TRBJ2-5, the V gene TRBV20-1; D unresolved. Material for sequencing was CD8+ T cells from PBMCs. The CDR3 nucleotides read TGCAGTGCTCGTCGATACAGCCAAGAGACCCAGTACTTC. It codes for CSARRYSQETQYF.